The 12 T cell receptor beta chains reported below all come from one sample, sequenced in a study of neurological immune-mediated disorders. One entry per CDR3 protein results from TCRdb running MiXCR on the 5' RACE reads. This sample yields roughly 53,000 distinct CDR3 sequences, of which roughly 8% are seen a single time; 1.9% belongs to the top ten. Time point denoted: longitudinal time-point 3. Sequenced: PBMCs. These receptors all stem from a woman aged 40-49 years in good health.

This clonotype occurred many times. This chain connects TRBV3-1 to TRBJ2-7; a possible D gene is TRBD2 (6 bases). Trimming removed 0 bases at V and 6 bases at J, with 24 bases between. This CDR3 is built from 18 residues. Germline V lookup: CDR1 LGHDT, CDR2 YNNKEL (reference sequence). CDR3 protein: CASSQDGPLARGSTEQYF. The CDR3, as DNA: TGTGCCAGCAGCCAAGATGGGCCGCTTGCGCGGGGATCGACCGAGCAGTACTTC.

This clonotype occurred many times. The chain links TRBV25-1 to TRBJ1-3; D is possibly TRBD1 (6 bases). V lost 7 bases and J lost 2, with 18 bases in between. This CDR3 spans 16 amino acids. The germline V gene encodes CDR1 MGHDK and CDR2 SYGVNS. The CDR3 DNA is TGTGCCAGCACCCCCCCCTGGGAGGGGGCTGGAAACACCATATATTTT. Amino acid sequence: CASTPPWEGAGNTIYF.

This clonotype was found many times. The rearrangement links TRBV7-2 to TRBJ2-6; D not certain. The germline V gene has CDR1 SGHTA and CDR2 FQGNSA. V dropped 5 bases and J dropped 4 bases, with 18 bases sitting between them. This CDR3 spans 17 amino acids. The CDR3 nucleotides read TGTGCCAGCAGCCTCCTCCCCATTAGCTCCGGGGCCAACGTCCTGACTTTC. Protein: CASSLLPISSGANVLTF.

This clonotype was recorded at least ten times. J is TRBJ2-2 and V is TRBV4-3; D may correspond to TRBD1 or TRBD2 (7 bases each). V lost 1 base, J lost 7 bases, and 16 bases lay in between. Germline-derived CDR1 and CDR2 are LGHNA and YSLEER. CDR3 length equals 16 residues. The CDR3 nucleotides read TGCGCCAGCAGCCAAGTTTTCCAGGGGGGGCTCGGGGAGCTGTTTTTT. It specifies CASSQVFQGGLGELFF.

This clonotype was detected many times. CDR3 bases: TGTGCCAGCCTCCGGCGTGACTACGAGCAGTACTTC. It yields the protein CASLRRDYEQYF. The V gene is TRBV2, the J gene TRBJ2-7; D is ambiguous. The germline V gene encodes CDR1 SNHLY and CDR2 FYNNEI. The CDR3 is made up of 12 amino acids. Trimming took 8 bases from V and 3 from J, leaving 11 bases between them. The full variable domain, in which reference TRBV2 and TRBJ2-7 provide the parts outside the CDR3, is EPEVTQTPSHQVTQMGQEVILRCVPISNHLYFYWYRQILGQKVEFLVSFYNNEISEKSEIFDDQFSVERPDGSNFTLKIRSTKLEDSAMYFCASLRRDYEQYFGPGTRLTVT.

This clonotype was counted at least ten times. The chain links TRBV7-8 to TRBJ2-1; D gene uncertain. V was clipped by 2 bases and J by 9 bases, with 11 bases between them. The CDR3 is 13 residues long. From germline, CDR1 is SGHVS and CDR2 FQNEAQ. The CDR3 coding sequence is TGTGCCAGCAGCTTAACCCGGGCCGCTGAGCAGTTCTTC. It translates to CASSLTRAAEQFF. Combining the CDR3 with reference TRBV7-8 and TRBJ2-1 gives the whole variable domain GAGVSQSPRYKVAKRGQDVALRCDPISGHVSLFWYQQALGQGPEFLTYFQNEAQLDKSGLPSDRFFAERPEGSVSTLKIQRTQQEDSAVYLCASSLTRAAEQFFGPGTRLTVL.

This clonotype has a count of ten or more. V and J are TRBV7-2 and TRBJ2-3; D gene unclear. V was clipped by 1 base and J by 5 bases, with 13 bases between them. Per the germline V gene, CDR1 is SGHTA and CDR2 is FQGNSA. The CDR3 runs 15 residues. As DNA, the CDR3 is TGTGCCAGCAGCTTAGAATCTAGGGTGGGAGATACGCAGTATTTT. Its protein product is CASSLESRVGDTQYF.

This clonotype was detected many times. This chain joins TRBV5-6 and TRBJ1-1; D gene ambiguous. V was cut by 1 base and J by 1 base, with 8 bases left in between. CDR1 is SGHDT and CDR2 is YYEEEE in the germline V gene. This CDR3 spans 14 amino acids. CDR3 loop: CASSLWGANTEAFF. CDR3 nucleotide sequence: TGTGCCAGCAGCTTGTGGGGTGCGAACACTGAAGCTTTCTTT.

This clonotype was counted ten times or more. This chain links TRBV5-1 with TRBJ1-1; no definite D call. V gave up 0 bases and J gave up 2 bases, with 11 bases separating them. The CDR3 runs 15 residues. Germline V gives CDR1 SGHRS, CDR2 YFSETQ. CDR3 nucleotide sequence: TGCGCCAGCAGCTTGGTAGGTGGGCCTAACACTGAAGCTTTCTTT. This translates into CASSLVGGPNTEAFF.

This clonotype was counted at least ten times. The chain combines TRBV7-8 with TRBJ2-1; TRBD1 matches 7 bases. Germline CDR1 SGHVS, CDR2 FQNEAQ. After removal of 3 bases from V and 10 bases from J, the junction contained 12 bases not matched to a gene. CDR3 size: 15 residues. The CDR3 here is CASSFGGTAGGEQFF. CDR3 coding DNA: TGTGCCAGCAGCTTTGGTGGGACAGCCGGCGGAGAGCAGTTCTTC.

This clonotype has at least ten counts. The V call is TRBV20-1, the J call TRBJ1-4; D unclear. The CDR3 has 12 amino acids. Germline CDR1 DFQATT, CDR2 SNEGSKA (reference sequence). The CDR3 here is CSGYGTNEKLFF. The CDR3 coding sequence is TGCAGCGGCTACGGGACTAATGAAAAACTGTTTTTT.

This clonotype was counted many times. The rearrangement joins TRBV7-2 to TRBJ1-2; 8 bases match TRBD1. The CDR3 spans 15 residues. Trimming removed 4 bases from V and 3 bases from J; junction bases left unmatched: 7. The V gene's germline CDR1 is SGHTA and CDR2 FQGNSA. CDR3 nucleotide sequence: TGTGCCAGCAGCTCCCGGACAGGGTTGGACTATGGCTACACCTTC. The encoded protein is CASSSRTGLDYGYTF.